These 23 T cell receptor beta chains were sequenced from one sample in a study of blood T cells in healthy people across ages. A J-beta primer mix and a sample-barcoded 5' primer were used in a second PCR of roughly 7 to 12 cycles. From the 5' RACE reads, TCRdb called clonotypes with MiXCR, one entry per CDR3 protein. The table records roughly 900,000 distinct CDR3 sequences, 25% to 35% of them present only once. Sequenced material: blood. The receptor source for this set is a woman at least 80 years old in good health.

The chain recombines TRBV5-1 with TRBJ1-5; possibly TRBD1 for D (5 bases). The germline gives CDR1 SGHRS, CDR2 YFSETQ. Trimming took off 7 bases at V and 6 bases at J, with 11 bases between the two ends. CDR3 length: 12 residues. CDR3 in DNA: TGCGCCAGCGACAGAACAGGTCAGCCCCAGCATTTT. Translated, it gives CASDRTGQPQHF.

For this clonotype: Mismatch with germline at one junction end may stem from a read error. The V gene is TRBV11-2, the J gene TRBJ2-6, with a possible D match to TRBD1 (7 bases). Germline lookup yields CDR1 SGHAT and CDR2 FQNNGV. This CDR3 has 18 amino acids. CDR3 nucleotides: TGTGCCAGCAGCGGGCGGGACAAAACAGGGAAGGGGGCCAACGTCCGGACTTTC. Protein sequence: CASSGRDKTGKGANVRTF.

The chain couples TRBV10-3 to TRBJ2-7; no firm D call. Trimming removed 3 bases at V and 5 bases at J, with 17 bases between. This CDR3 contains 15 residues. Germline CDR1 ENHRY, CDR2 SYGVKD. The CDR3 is CAISDLIVERDEQYF. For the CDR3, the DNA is TGTGCCATCAGTGACCTCATTGTGGAGCGCGACGAGCAGTACTTC.

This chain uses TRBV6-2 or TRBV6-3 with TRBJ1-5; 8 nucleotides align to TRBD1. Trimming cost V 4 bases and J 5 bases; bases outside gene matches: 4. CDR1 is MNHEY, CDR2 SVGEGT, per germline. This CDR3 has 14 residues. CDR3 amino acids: CASSLQGGYQPQHF. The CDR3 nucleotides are TGTGCCAGCAGTTTACAGGGGGGCTATCAGCCCCAGCATTTT.

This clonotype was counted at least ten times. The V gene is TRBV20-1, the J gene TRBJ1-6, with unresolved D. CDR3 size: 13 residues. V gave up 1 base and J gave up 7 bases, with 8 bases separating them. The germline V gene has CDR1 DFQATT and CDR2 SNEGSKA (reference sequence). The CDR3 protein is CSARVAGNSPLHF. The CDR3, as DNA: TGCAGTGCTAGAGTGGCAGGCAATTCACCCCTCCACTTT.

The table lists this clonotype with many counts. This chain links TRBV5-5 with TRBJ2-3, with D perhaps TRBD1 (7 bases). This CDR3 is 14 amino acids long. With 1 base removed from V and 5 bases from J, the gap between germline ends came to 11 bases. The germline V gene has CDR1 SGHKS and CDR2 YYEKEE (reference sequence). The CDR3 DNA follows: TGTGCCAGCAGCTTGAACAGGGGAGGAGATACGCAGTATTTT. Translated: CASSLNRGGDTQYF.

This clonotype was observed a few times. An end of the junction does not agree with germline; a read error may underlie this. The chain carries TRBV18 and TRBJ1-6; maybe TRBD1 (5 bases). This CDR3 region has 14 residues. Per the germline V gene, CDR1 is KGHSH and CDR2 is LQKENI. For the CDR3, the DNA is TGTGCCAGCTCTCCACAGGTGGACAATTCACCCCTCCACTTT. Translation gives CASSPQVDNSPLHF.

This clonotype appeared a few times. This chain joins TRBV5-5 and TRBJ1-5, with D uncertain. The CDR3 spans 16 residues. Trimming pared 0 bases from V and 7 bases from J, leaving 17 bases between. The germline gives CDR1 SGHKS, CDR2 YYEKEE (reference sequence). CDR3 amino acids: CASSLAGHEANQPQHF. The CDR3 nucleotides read TGTGCCAGCAGCTTGGCGGGTCATGAGGCTAACCAGCCCCAGCATTTT.

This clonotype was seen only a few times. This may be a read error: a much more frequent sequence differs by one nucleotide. For the CDR3, the DNA is TGTGCCAGCAGCCCACAGGGGGTGAAGTACAATGAGCAGTACTTC. Its translation is CASSPQGVKYNEQYF. The chain employs TRBV12-3 or TRBV12-4 and TRBJ2-5, with 8 bases lining up with TRBD1. V shed 6 bases, J shed 11 bases, and the junction held 17 bases outside the gene matches. This CDR3 has 15 amino acids.

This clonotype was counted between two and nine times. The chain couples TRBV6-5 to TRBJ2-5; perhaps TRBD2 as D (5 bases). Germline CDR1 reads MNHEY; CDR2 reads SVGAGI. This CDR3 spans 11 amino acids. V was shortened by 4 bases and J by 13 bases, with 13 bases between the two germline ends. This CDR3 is CASSSGNEGYF. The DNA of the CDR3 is TGTGCCAGCAGTTCGGGCAATGAGGGGTACTTC.

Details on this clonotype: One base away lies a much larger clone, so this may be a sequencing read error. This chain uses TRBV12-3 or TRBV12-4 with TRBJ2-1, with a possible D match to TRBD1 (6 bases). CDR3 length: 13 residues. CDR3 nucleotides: TGTGCCTGCAGTTATGTACAGGGCGGTGAGCAGTTCTTC. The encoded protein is CACSYVQGGEQFF.

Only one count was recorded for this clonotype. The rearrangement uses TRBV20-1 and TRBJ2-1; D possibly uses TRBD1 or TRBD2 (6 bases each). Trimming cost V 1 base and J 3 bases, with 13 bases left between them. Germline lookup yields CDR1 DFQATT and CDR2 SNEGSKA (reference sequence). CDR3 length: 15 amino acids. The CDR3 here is CSARGGGDNYNEQFF. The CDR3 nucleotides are TGCAGTGCTAGAGGCGGCGGGGACAACTACAATGAGCAGTTCTTC.

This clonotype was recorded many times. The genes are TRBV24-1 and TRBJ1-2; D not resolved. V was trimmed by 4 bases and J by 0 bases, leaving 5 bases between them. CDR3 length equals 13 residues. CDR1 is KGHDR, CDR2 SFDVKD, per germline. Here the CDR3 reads CATSETANYGYTF. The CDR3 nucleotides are TGTGCCACCAGTGAAACAGCTAACTATGGCTACACCTTC.

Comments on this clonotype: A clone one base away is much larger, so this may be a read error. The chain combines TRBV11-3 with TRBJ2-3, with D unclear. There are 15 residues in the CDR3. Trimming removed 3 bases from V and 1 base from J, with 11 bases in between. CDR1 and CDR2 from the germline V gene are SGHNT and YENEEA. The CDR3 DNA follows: TGTGCCAGCAGCTTGACCCCGGTTCGCACAGATACGCAGTATTTT. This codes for CASSLTPVRTDTQYF.

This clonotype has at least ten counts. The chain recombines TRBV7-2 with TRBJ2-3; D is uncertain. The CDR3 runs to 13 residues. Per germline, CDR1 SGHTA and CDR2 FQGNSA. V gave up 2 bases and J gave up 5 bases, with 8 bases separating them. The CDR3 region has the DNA TGTGCCAGCAGCTTACGCCTAGAAGATACGCAGTATTTT. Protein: CASSLRLEDTQYF.

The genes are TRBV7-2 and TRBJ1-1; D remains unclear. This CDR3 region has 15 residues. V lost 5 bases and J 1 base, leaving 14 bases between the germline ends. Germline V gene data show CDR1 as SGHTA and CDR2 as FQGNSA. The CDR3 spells CASSPRSTANTEAFF. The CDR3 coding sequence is TGTGCCAGCAGCCCTCGTTCGACCGCGAACACTGAAGCTTTCTTT.

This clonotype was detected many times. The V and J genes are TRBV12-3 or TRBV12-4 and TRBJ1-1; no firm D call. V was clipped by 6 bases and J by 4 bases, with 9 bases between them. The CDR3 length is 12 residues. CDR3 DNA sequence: TGTGCCAGCAGCTTACTGGGCACTGAAGCTTTCTTT. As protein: CASSLLGTEAFF.

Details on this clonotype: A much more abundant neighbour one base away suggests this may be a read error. The DNA of the CDR3 is TGCAGTGCTAGAGACATTTTTGGGGGGACCAACACCGGGGAGCGGTTTTTT. Protein product: CSARDIFGGTNTGERFF. The gene calls are TRBV20-1 and TRBJ2-2, with D possibly being TRBD2 (6 bases). The CDR3 runs 17 residues. Germline V CDR1 and CDR2: DFQATT, SNEGSKA (reference sequence).

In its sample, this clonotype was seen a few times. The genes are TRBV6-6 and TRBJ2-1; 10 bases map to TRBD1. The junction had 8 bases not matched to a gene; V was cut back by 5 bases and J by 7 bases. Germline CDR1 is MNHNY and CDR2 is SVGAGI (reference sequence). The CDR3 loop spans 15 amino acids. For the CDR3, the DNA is TGTGCCAGCAGTCGCGGACAGGGGGAACGTAATGAGCAGTTCTTC. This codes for CASSRGQGERNEQFF.

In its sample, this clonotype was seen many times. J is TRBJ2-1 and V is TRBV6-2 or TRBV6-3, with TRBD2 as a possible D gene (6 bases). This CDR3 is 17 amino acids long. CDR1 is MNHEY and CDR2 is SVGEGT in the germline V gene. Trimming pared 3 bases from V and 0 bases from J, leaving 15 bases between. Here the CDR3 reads CASSYYPGLSSYNEQFF. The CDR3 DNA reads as TGTGCCAGCAGTTATTACCCGGGACTTAGCTCCTACAATGAGCAGTTCTTC.

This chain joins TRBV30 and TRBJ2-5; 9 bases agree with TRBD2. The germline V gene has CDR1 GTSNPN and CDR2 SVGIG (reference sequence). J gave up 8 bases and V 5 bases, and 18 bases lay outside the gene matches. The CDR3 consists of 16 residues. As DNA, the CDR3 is TGTGCCTGGCAGGAGGGTCTAGCGGGGAGAAGAGAAACCCAGTACTTC. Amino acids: CAWQEGLAGRRETQYF.

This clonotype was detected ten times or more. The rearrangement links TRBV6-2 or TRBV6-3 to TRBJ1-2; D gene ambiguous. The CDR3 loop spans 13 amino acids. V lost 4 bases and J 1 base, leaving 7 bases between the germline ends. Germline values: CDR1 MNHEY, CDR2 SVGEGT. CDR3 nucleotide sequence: TGTGCCAGCAGTTTGACAAATAACTATGGCTACACCTTC. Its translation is CASSLTNNYGYTF.

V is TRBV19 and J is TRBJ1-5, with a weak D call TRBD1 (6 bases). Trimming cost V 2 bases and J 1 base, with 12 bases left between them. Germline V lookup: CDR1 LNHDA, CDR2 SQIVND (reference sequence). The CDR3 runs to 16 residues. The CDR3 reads CASSIFGTRSNQPQHF. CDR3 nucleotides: TGTGCCAGTAGTATATTCGGGACAAGAAGCAATCAGCCCCAGCATTTT.